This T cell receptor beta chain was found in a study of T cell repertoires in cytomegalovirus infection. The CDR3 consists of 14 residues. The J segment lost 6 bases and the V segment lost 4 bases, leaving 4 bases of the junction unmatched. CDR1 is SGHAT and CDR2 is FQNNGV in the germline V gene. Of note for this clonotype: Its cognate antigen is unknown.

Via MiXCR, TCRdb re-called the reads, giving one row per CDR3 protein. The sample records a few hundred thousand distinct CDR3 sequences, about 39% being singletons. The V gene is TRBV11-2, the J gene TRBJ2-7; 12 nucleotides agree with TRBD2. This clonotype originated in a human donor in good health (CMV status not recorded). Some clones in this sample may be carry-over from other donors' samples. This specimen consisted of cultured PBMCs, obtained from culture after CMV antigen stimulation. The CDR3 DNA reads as TGTGCCAGCAGCTGGACTAGCGGGGCGGTCGAGCAGTACTTC. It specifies CASSWTSGAVEQYF.